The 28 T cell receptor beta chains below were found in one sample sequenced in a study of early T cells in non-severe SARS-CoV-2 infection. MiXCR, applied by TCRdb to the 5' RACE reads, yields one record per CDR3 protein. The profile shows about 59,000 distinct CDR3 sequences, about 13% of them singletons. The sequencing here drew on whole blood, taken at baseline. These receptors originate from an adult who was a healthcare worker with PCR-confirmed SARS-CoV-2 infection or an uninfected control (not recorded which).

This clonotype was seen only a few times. The CDR3: CASSTGGGHQPQHF. Written as DNA, the CDR3 is TGTGCCAGCAGCACAGGGGGAGGCCATCAGCCCCAGCATTTT. The V and J genes are TRBV28 and TRBJ1-5; TRBD1 matches 8 bases. The CDR3 spans 14 residues. Germline CDR1 and CDR2: MDHEN and SYDVKM. With 6 bases clipped from V and 5 bases from J, the junction kept 6 bases outside the gene matches.

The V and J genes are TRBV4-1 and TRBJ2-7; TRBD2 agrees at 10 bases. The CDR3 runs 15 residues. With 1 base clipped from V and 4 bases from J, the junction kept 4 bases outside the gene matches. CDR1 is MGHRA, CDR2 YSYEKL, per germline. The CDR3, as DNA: TGCGCCAGCAGCCAAGCGGCTAGCGGGAGTTACGAGCAGTACTTC. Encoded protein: CASSQAASGSYEQYF.

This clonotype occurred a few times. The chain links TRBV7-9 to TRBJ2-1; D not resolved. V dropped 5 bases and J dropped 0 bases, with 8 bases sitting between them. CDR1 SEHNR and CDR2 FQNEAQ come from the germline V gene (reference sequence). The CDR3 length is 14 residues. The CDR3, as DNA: TGTGCCAGCAGCGCCTCGAGCTCCTACAATGAGCAGTTCTTC. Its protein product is CASSASSSYNEQFF.

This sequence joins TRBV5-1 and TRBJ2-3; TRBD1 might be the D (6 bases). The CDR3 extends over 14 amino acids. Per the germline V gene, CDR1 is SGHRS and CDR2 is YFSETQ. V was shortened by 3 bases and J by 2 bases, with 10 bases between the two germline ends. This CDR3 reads CASSSDRHTDTQYF. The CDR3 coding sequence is TGCGCCAGCAGCTCGGACAGACACACAGATACGCAGTATTTT.

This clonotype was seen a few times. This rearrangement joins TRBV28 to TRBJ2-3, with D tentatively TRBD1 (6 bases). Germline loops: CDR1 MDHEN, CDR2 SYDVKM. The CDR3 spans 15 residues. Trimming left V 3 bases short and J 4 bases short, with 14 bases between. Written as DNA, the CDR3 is TGTGCCAGCAGTTTGCCGGGACACCGACCAGATACGCAGTATTTT. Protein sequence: CASSLPGHRPDTQYF. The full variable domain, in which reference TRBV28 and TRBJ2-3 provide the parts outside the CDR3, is DVKVTQSSRYLVKRTGEKVFLECVQDMDHENMFWYRQDPGLGLRLIYFSYDVKMKEKGDIPEGYSVSREKKERFSLILESASTNQTSMYLCASSLPGHRPDTQYFGPGTRLTVL.

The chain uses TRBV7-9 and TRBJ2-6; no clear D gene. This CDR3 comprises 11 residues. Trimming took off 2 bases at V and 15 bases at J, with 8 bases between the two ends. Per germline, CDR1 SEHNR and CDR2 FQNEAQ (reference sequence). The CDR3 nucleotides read TGTGCCAGCAGCTTATATGAGGCCCTGACTTTC. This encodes CASSLYEALTF.

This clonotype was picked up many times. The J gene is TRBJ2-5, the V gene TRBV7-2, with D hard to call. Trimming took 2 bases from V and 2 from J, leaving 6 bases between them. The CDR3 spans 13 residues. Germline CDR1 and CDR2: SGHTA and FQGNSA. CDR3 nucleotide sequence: TGTGCCAGCAGCTTAACGGTTCAAGAGACCCAGTACTTC. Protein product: CASSLTVQETQYF.

The CDR3 reads CSAHAGLAGGQETQYF. In DNA, the CDR3 is TGCAGTGCCCACGCGGGCCTAGCGGGAGGGCAGGAGACCCAGTACTTC. J is TRBJ2-5 and V is TRBV20-1, with TRBD2 identical over 12 bases. V gave up 6 bases and J gave up 5 bases; unmatched junction bases: 13. There are 16 residues in the CDR3. CDR1 is DFQATT and CDR2 is SNEGSKA in the germline V gene (reference sequence).

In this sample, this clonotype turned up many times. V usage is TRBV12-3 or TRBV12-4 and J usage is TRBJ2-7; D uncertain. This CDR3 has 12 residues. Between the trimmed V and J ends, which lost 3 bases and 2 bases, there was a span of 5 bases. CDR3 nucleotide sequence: TGTGCCAGCAGTTTGGGGACCTACGAGCAGTACTTC. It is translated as CASSLGTYEQYF.

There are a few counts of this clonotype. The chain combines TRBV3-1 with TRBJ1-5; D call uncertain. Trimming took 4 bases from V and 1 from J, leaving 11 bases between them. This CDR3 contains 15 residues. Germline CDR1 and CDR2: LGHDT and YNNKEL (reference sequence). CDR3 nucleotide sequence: TGTGCCAGCAGCCCCCTACCGGGAAGCAATCAGCCCCAGCATTTT. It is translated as CASSPLPGSNQPQHF.

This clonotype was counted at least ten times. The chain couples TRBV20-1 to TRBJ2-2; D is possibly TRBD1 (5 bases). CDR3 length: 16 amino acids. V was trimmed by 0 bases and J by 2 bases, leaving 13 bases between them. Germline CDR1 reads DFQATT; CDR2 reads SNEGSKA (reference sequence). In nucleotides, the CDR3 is TGCAGTGCTAGAGATAGAGGCCAGGGAAACACCGGGGAGCTGTTTTTT. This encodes CSARDRGQGNTGELFF.

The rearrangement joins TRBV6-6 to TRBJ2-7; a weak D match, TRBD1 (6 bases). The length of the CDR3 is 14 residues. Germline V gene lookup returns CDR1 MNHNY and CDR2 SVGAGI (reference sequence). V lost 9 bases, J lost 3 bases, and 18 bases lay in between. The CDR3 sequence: CARSPRTADYEQYF. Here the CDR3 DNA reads TGTGCCAGGAGCCCACGGACAGCGGACTACGAGCAGTACTTC.

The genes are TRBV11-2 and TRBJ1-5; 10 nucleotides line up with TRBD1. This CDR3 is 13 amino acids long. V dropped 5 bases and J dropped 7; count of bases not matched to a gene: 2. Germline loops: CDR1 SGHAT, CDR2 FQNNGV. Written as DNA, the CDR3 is TGTGCCAGCAGCCTGGACAGGGGGCAGCCCCAGCATTTT. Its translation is CASSLDRGQPQHF.

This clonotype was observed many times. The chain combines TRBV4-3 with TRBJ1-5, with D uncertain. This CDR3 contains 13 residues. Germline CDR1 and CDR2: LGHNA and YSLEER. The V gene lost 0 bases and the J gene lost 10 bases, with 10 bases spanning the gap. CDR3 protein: CASSQEPGSPQHF. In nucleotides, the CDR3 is TGCGCCAGCAGCCAAGAGCCCGGGTCTCCCCAGCATTTT.

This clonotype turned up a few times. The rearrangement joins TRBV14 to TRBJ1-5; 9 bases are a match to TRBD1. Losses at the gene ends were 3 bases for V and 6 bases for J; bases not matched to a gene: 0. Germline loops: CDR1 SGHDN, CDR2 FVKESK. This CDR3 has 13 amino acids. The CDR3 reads CASSQTGGQPQHF. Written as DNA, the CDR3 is TGTGCCAGCAGCCAGACAGGGGGTCAGCCCCAGCATTTT. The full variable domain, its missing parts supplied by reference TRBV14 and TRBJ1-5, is EAGVTQFPSHSVIEKGQTVTLRCDPISGHDNLYWYRRVMGKEIKFLLHFVKESKQDESGMPNNRFLAERTGGTYSTLKVQPAELEDSGVYFCASSQTGGQPQHFGDGTRLSIL.

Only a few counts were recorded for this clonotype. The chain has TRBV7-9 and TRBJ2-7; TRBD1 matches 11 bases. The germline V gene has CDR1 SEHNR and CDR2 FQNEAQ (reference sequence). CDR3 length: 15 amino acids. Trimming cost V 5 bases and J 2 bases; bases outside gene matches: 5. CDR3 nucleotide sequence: TGTGCCAGCAGCCCCGGGACAGGGGGTCCCTACGAGCAGTACTTC. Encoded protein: CASSPGTGGPYEQYF.

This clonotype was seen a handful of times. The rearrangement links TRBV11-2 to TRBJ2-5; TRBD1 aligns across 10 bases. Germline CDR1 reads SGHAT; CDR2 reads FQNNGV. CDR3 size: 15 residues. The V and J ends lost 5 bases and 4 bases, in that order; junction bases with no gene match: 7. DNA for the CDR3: TGTGCCAGCAGCCACCGGGACAGGGGTTCAGAGACCCAGTACTTC. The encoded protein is CASSHRDRGSETQYF.

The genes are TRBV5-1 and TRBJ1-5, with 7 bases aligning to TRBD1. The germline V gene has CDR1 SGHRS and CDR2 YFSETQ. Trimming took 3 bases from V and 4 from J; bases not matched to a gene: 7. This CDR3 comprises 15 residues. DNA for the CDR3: TGCGCCAGCAGCTCGACTGGACAGGAGAATCAGCCCCAGCATTTT. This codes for CASSSTGQENQPQHF. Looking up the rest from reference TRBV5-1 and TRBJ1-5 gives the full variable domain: KAGVTQTPRYLIKTRGQQVTLSCSPISGHRSVSWYQQTPGQGLQFLFEYFSETQRNKGNFPGRFSGRQFSNSRSEMNVSTLELGDSALYLCASSSTGQENQPQHFGDGTRLSIL.

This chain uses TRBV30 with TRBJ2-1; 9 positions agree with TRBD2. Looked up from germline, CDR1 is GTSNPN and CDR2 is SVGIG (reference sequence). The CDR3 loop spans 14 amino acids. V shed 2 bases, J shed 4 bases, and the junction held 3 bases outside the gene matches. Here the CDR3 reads CAWSPSGVYNEQFF. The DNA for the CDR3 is TGTGCCTGGAGTCCTAGCGGGGTATACAATGAGCAGTTCTTC.

DNA for the CDR3: TGTGCCAGCAGCCGCAATTCCCACAGCTACGAGCAGTACTTC. This gives the protein CASSRNSHSYEQYF. The chain recombines TRBV7-2 with TRBJ2-7, with D unresolved. Germline V gives CDR1 SGHTA, CDR2 FQGNSA. This CDR3 contains 14 residues. V lost 5 bases, J lost 3 bases, and 14 bases lay in between.

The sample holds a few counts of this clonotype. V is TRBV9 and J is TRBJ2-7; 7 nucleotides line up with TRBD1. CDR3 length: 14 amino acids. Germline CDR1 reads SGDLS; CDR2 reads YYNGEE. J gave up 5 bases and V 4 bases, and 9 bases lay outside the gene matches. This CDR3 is CASSPGDRVNEQYF. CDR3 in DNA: TGTGCCAGCAGCCCCGGGGACAGAGTGAACGAGCAGTACTTC.

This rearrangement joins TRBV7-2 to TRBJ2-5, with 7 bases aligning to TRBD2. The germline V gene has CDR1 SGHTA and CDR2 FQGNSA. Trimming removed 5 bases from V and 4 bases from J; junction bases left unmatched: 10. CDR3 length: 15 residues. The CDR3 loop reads CASSARLALRETQYF. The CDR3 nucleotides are TGTGCCAGCAGCGCCCGACTAGCACTTCGAGAGACCCAGTACTTC.

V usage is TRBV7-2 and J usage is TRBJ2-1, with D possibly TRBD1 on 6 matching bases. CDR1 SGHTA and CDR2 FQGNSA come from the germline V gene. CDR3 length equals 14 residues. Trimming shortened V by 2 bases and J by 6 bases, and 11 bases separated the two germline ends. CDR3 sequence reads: CASSLRRTVNEQFF. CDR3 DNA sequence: TGTGCCAGCAGCTTACGTCGGACAGTCAATGAGCAGTTCTTC.

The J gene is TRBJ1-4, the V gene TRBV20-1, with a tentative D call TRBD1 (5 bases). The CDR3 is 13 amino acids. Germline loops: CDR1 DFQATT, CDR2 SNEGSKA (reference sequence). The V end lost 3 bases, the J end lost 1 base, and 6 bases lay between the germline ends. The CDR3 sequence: CSARRGTNEKLFF. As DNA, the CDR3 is TGCAGTGCTAGGAGGGGAACTAATGAAAAACTGTTTTTT.

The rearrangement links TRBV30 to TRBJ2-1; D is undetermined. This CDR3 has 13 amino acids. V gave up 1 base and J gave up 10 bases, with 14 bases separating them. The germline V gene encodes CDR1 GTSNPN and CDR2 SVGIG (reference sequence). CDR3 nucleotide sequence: TGTGCCTGGAGTGCACAGTTCCGGGCCGAGCAGTTCTTC. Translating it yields CAWSAQFRAEQFF.

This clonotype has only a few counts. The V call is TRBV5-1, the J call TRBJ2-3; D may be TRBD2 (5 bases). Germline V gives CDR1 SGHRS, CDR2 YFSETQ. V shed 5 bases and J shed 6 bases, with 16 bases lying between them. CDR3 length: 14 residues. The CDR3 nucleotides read TGCGCCAGCAGGCAGGACTGGGTTCCGGATACGCAGTATTTT. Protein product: CASRQDWVPDTQYF.

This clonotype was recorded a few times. The CDR3: CASSVYQRRTNLYEQYF. CDR3 DNA: TGTGCCAGCAGCGTATACCAACGGAGGACGAATTTATACGAGCAGTACTTC. This chain uses TRBV5-4 with TRBJ2-7; a weak D match, TRBD2 (5 bases). Germline values: CDR1 SGHNT, CDR2 YYREEE (reference sequence). V shed 4 bases and J shed 4 bases, with 24 bases lying between them. CDR3 length: 17 amino acids.

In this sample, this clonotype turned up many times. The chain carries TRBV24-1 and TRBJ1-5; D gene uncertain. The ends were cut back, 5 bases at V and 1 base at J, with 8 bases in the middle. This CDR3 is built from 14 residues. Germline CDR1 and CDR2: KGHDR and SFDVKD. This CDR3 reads CATSVEGSNQPQHF. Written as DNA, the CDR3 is TGTGCCACCAGTGTAGAGGGCAGCAATCAGCCCCAGCATTTT.